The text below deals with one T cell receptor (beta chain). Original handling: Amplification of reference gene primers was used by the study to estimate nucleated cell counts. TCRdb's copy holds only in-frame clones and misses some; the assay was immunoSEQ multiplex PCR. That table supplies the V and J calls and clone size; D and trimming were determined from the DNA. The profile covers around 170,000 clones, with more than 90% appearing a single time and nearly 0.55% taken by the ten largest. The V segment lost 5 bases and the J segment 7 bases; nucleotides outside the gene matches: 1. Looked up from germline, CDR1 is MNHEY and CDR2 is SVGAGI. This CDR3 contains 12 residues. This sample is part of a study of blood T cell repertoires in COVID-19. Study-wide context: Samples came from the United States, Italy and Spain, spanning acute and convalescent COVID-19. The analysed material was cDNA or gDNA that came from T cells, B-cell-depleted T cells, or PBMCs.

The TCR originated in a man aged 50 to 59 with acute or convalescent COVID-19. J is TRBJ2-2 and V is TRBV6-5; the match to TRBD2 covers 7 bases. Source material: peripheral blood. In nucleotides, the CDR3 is TGTGCCAGCAGTCGCGGGAGCGGGGAGCTGTTTTTT. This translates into CASSRGSGELFF.